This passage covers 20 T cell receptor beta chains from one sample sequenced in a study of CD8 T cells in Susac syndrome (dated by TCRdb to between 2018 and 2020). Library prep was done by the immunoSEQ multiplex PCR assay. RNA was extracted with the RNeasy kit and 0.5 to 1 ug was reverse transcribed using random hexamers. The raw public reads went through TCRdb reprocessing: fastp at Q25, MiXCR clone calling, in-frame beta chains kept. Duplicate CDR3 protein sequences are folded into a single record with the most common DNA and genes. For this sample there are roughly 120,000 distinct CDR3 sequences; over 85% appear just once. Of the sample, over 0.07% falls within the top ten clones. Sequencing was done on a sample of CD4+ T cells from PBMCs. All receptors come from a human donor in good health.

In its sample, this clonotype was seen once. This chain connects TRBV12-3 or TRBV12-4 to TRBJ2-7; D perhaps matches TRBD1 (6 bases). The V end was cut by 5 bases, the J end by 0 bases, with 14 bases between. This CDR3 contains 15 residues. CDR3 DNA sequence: TGTGCCAGCAGTGAAGGACAGACGAGCTCCTACGAGCAGTACTTC. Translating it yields CASSEGQTSSYEQYF.

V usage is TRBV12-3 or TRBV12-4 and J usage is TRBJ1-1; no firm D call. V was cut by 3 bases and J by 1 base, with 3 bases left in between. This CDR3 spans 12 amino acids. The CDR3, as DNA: TGTGCCAGCAGTTTGGAGAACACTGAAGCTTTCTTT. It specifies CASSLENTEAFF.

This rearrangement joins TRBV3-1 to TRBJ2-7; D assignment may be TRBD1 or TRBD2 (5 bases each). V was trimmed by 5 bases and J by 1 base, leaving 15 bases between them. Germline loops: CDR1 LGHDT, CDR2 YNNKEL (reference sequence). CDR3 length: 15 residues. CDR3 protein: CASSSGTIRSYEQYF. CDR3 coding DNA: TGTGCCAGCAGCTCCGGGACGATCAGATCCTACGAGCAGTACTTC.

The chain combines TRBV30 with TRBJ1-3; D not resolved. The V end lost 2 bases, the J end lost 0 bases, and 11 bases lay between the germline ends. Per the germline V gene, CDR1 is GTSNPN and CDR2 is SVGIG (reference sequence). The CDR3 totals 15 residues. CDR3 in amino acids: CAWSYNANSGNTIYF. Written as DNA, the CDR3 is TGTGCCTGGAGTTACAACGCAAACTCTGGAAACACCATATATTTT.

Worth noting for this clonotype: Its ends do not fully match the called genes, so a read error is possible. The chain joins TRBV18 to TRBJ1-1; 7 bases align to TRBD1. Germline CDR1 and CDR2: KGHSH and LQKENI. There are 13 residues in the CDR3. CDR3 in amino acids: CASSPGGGTEVFF. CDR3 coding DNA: TGTGCCAGCTCCCCAGGGGGGGGGACTGAAGTTTTCTTT.

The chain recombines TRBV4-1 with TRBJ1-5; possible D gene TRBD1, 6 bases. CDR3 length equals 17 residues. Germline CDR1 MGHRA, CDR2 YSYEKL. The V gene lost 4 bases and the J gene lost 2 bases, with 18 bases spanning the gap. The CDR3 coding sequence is TGCGCCAGCAGCCTGCAGGGGCTGACATATGGCAATCAGCCCCAGCATTTT. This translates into CASSLQGLTYGNQPQHF.

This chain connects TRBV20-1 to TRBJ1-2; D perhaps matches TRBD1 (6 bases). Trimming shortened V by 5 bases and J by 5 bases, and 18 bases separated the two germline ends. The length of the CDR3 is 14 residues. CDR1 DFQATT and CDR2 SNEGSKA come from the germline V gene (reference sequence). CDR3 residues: CSALTAGGAYGYTF. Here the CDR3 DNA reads TGCAGTGCTCTAACGGCTGGGGGCGCATATGGCTACACCTTC.

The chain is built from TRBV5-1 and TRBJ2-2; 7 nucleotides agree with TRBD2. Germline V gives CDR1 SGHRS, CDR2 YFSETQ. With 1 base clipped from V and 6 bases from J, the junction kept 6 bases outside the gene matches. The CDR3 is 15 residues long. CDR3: CASSLYGLVAGELFF. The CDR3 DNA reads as TGCGCCAGCAGCTTGTACGGACTAGTAGCCGGGGAGCTGTTTTTT.

CDR3 sequence (DNA): TGCGCCAGCAGCAGGAGCTTAGCGGATTACAATGAGCAGTTCTTC. Protein sequence: CASSRSLADYNEQFF. The rearrangement uses TRBV5-1 and TRBJ2-1; weak D call: TRBD2 (6 bases). With 4 bases removed from V and 4 bases from J, the gap between germline ends came to 15 bases. Germline-derived CDR1 and CDR2 are SGHRS and YFSETQ. The CDR3 loop spans 15 amino acids.

The CDR3 loop reads CSARRDISGNTIYF. The CDR3 nucleotides are TGCAGTGCTCGCCGGGACATATCAGGAAACACCATATATTTT. The J gene is TRBJ1-3, the V gene TRBV20-1; D is perhaps TRBD1 (6 bases). CDR1 DFQATT and CDR2 SNEGSKA come from the germline V gene (reference sequence). V lost 5 bases, J lost 4 bases, and 15 bases lay in between. The length of the CDR3 is 14 residues.

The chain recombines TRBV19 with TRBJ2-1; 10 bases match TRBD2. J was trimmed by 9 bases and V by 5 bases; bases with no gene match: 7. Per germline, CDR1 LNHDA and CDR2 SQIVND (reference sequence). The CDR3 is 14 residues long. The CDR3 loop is CASSPGLAAGEQFF. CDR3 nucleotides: TGTGCCAGTAGTCCCGGACTAGCGGCGGGTGAGCAGTTCTTC.

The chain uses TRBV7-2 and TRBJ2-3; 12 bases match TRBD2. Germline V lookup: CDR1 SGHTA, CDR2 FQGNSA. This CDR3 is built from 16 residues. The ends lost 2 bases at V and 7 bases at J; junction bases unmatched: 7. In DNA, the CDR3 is TGTGCCAGCAGCTTATCAGGACTAGCGGGACAGAATACGCAGTATTTT. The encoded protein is CASSLSGLAGQNTQYF.

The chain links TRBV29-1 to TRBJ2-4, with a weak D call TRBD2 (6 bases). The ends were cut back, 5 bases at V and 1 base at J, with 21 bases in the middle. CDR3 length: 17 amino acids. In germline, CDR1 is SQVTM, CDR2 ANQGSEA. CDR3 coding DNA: TGCAGCGTTCGGGATAACAGGCGGGGCCTGGCCAAAAACATTCAGTACTTC. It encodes CSVRDNRRGLAKNIQYF.

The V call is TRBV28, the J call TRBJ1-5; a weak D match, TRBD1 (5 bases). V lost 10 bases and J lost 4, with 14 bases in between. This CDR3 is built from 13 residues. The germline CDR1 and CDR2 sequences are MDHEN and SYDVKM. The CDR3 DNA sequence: TGTGCCACCATAGGGGACGGGAATCAGCCCCAGCATTTT. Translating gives CATIGDGNQPQHF.

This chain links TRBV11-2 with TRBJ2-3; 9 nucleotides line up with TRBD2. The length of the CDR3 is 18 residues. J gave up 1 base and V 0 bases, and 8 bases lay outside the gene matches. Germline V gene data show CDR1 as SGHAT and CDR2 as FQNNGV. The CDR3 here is CASSLELRLAERTDTQYF. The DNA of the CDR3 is TGTGCCAGCAGCTTAGAGCTCCGACTAGCGGAACGCACAGATACGCAGTATTTT.

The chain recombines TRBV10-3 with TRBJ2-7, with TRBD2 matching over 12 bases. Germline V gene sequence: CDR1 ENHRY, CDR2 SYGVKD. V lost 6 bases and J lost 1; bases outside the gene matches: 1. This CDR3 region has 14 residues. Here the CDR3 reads CAIRGLAGSYEQYF. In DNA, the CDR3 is TGTGCCATCAGGGGACTAGCGGGTTCCTACGAGCAGTACTTC.

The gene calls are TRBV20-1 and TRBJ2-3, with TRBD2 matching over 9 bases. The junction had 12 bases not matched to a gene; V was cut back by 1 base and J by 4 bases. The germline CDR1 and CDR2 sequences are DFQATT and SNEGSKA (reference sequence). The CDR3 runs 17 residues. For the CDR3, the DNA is TGCAGTGCTAGAGCAGTTTGGCGGGAGGGCCAGGCAGATACGCAGTATTTT. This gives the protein CSARAVWREGQADTQYF.

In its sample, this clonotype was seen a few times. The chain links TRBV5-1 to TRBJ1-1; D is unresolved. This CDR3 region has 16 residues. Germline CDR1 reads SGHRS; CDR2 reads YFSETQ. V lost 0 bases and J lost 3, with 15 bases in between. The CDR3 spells CASSLESTWRDTEAFF. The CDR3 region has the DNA TGCGCCAGCAGCTTGGAGTCGACTTGGCGGGACACTGAAGCTTTCTTT.

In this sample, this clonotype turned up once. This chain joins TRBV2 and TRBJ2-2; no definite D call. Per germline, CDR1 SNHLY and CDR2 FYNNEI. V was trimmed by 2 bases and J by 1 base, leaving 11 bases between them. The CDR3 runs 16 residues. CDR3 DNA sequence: TGTGCCAGCAGTGAAAGAAAGACTTGGAACACCGGGGAGCTGTTTTTT. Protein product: CASSERKTWNTGELFF.

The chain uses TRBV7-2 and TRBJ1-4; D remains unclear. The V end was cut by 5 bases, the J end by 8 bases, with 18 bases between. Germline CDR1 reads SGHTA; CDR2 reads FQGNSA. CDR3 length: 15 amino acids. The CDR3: CASSPQWALGEKLFF. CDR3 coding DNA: TGTGCCAGCAGCCCACAGTGGGCATTGGGCGAAAAACTGTTTTTT.